This T cell receptor beta chain was sequenced during a study of blood T cells in healthy people across ages. The CDR3 extends over 15 amino acids. Germline V CDR1 and CDR2: SEHNR, FQNEAQ (reference sequence). J was trimmed by 10 bases and V by 4 bases; bases with no gene match: 6. A minimum of 5.5 micrograms of total RNA was extracted per sample. Sample-barcoded 5' priming and a J-beta primer mix drove a second PCR of 7 to 11 cycles. TCRdb independently ran MiXCR on the 5' RACE reads; one entry per CDR3 protein. The repertoire holds some 1.5 million distinct CDR3 sequences, with approximately 28% as singletons.

The sequenced sample consisted of blood. The rearrangement joins TRBV7-9 to TRBJ2-1, with TRBD2 matching 14 bases. This receptor was obtained from a woman aged 25 to 39 in good health. DNA of the CDR3: TGTGCCAGCAGCTCCGGGACTAGCGGGGGCCCGGAGCAGTTCTTC. As protein: CASSSGTSGGPEQFF. Using reference TRBV7-9 and TRBJ2-1 for the parts outside the CDR3, the full variable domain is DTGVSQNPRHKITKRGQNVTFRCDPISEHNRLYWYRQTLGQGPEFLTYFQNEAQLEKSRLLSDRFSAERPKGSFSTLEIQRTEQGDSAMYLCASSSGTSGGPEQFFGPGTRLTVL.